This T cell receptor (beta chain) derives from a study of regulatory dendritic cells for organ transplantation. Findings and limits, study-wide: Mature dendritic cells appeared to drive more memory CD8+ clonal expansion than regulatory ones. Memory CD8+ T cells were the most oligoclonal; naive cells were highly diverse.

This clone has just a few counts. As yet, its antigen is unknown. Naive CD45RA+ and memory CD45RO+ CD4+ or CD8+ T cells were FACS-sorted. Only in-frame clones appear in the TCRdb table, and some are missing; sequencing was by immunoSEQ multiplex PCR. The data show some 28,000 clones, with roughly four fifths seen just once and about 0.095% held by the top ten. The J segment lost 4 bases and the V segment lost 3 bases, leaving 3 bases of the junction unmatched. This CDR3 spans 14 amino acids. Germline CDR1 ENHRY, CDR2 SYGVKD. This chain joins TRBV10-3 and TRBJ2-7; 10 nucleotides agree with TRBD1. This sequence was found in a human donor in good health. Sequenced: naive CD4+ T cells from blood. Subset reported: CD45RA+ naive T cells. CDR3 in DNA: TGTGCCATCAGTGAAGGGACAGGGGTTTACGAGCAGTACTTC. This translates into CAISEGTGVYEQYF.